Listed below are T cell receptor beta chains from one sample, sequenced in a study of cytomegalovirus exposure and HLA in healthy donors. Here immunoSEQ multiplex PCR was the method, and the copy in TCRdb shows in-frame clones only, minus some. The data show approximately 100,000 clones, 79% seen once. Sequenced input: PBMCs. The receptors shown here come from a middle-aged woman in good health and CMV-seronegative. Each CDR3 is given with its conserved first and last residue. A D gene is named only where the DNA matches it firmly. For some rows the clone size is stated as once, few or many, or as a class when expanded; others skip it.

J,V,D,size,CDR3,DNA
TRBJ2-1,TRBV9,TRBD2,.,CASSGLALEQFF,TGTGCCAGCAGCGGACTAGCGTTGGAGCAGTTCTTC
TRBJ2-7,TRBV2,.,.,CASRKGVSPYEQYF,TGTGCCAGCAGGAAGGGGGTTAGCCCCTACGAGCAGTACTTC
TRBJ2-1,TRBV27,.,.,CASTTSFAYSYNEQFF,TGTGCCAGCACTACGTCGTTCGCGTACTCCTACAATGAGCAGTTCTTC
TRBJ2-7,TRBV28,TRBD1,.,CASRTPGTGASWEYF,TGTGCCAGCAGGACTCCCGGGACAGGGGCCTCTTGGGAGTACTTC
TRBJ1-6,TRBV30,.,.,CAFSEGGREYNSPLHF,TGTGCCTTCTCCGAGGGGGGGAGAGAATATAATTCACCCCTCCACTTT
TRBJ2-1,TRBV6-5,TRBD2,.,CASRDGTSEEQFF,TGTGCCAGCAGGGATGGGACTAGCGAAGAGCAGTTCTTC
TRBJ1-2,TRBV7-2,TRBD1,few,CASSLGGAGGASYGYTF,TGTGCCAGCAGCTTGGGGGGGGCAGGGGGCGCGAGCTATGGCTACACCTTC
TRBJ2-7,TRBV7-2,TRBD1,.,CASSAGTGSAYEQYF,TGTGCCAGCAGCGCCGGGACAGGTAGTGCGTACGAGCAGTACTTC
TRBJ1-4,TRBV7-2,.,.,CASSPRGEKLFF,TGTGCCAGCAGCCCCCGGGGGGAAAAACTGTTTTTT
TRBJ1-2,TRBV5-4,.,.,CASSSRGGISGYTF,TGTGCCAGCAGCTCACGGGGCGGGATTAGCGGCTACACCTTC
TRBJ2-7,TRBV11-2,TRBD2,.,CASSGPAGAVIYEQYF,TGTGCCAGCAGCGGACCCGCGGGAGCGGTAATCTACGAGCAGTACTTC
TRBJ2-1,TRBV25-1,.,.,CASSNPGHNNEQFF,TGTGCCAGCAGCAATCCGGGACACAACAATGAGCAGTTCTTC
TRBJ2-7,TRBV27,.,once,CASSPRQVAYEQYF,TGTGCCAGCAGTCCCAGACAGGTCGCGTACGAGCAGTACTTC
TRBJ1-6,TRBV10-2,TRBD1,.,CASRTRQGNSPLHF,TGCGCCAGCAGGACAAGACAGGGAAATTCACCCCTCCACTTT
TRBJ1-2,TRBV7-2,TRBD1,.,CASSRQGAYGYTF,TGTGCCAGCAGCCGACAGGGGGCCTATGGCTACACCTTC
TRBJ1-2,TRBV5-4,.,.,CASSLGQDGYTF,TGTGCCAGCAGCTTGGGACAGGATGGCTACACCTTC
TRBJ2-2,TRBV5-4,TRBD1,.,CASSRGGQGITGELFF,TGTGCCAGCAGCAGGGGCGGACAGGGGATTACCGGGGAGCTGTTTTTT
TRBJ1-5,TRBV30,.,.,CAWSRGDSNQPQHF,TGTGCCTGGAGTCGGGGTGATAGCAATCAGCCCCAGCATTTT
TRBJ2-7,TRBV4-3,TRBD1,few,CASSQGDRDYEQYF,TGCGCCAGCAGCCAAGGGGACAGGGATTACGAGCAGTACTTC
TRBJ2-6,TRBV2,.,.,CASSEEHNQYSGANVLTF,TGTGCCAGCAGTGAAGAGCATAACCAATACTCTGGGGCCAACGTCCTGACTTTC
TRBJ2-3,TRBV5-1,.,.,CASSLLTGNADTQYF,TGCGCCAGCAGCTTGTTGACAGGAAATGCAGATACGCAGTATTTT
TRBJ2-5,TRBV7-2,TRBD2,once,CASSPWTSGGEETQYF,TGTGCCAGCAGCCCCTGGACTAGCGGGGGGGAAGAGACCCAGTACTTC
TRBJ2-3,TRBV30,.,.,CACSSLGTDTQYF,TGTGCCTGCTCCTCACTAGGCACAGATACGCAGTATTTT
TRBJ1-4,TRBV7-9,.,.,CSSSRWEGRDEKLFF,TGTTCCAGCAGCCGATGGGAGGGACGGGATGAAAAACTGTTTTTT
TRBJ1-1,TRBV7-6,.,once,CASSLLREAEAFF,TGTGCCAGCAGCTTACTCAGGGAAGCTGAAGCTTTCTTT
TRBJ2-7,TRBV29-1,.,.,CSAGGGAFYEQYF,TGCAGCGCCGGCGGAGGGGCCTTCTACGAGCAGTACTTC
TRBJ1-1,TRBV19,TRBD1,.,CASRDRGGNTEAFF,TGTGCCAGTAGGGACAGGGGAGGGAACACTGAAGCTTTCTTT
TRBJ1-2,TRBV29-1,.,.,CSVVGADYGYTF,TGCAGCGTTGTGGGGGCTGACTATGGCTACACCTTC
TRBJ2-3,TRBV7-2,TRBD2,.,CASSLLVSGGGPDTQYF,TGTGCCAGCAGCTTATTAGTTAGCGGGGGTGGACCAGATACGCAGTATTTT
TRBJ1-6,TRBV19,TRBD1,.,CASSILRQGESPLHF,TGTGCCAGTAGTATCCTCAGACAGGGGGAATCACCCCTCCACTTT
TRBJ2-7,TRBV2,TRBD1,.,CASRDRDRAVAYEQYF,TGTGCCAGCAGAGACCGGGACAGGGCGGTCGCCTACGAGCAGTACTTC
TRBJ2-6,TRBV18,.,.,CASSPHQFSEPSGANVLTF,TGTGCCAGCTCACCCCATCAGTTTTCGGAGCCATCGGGGGCCAACGTCCTGACTTTC
TRBJ2-7,TRBV5-1,.,.,CASSSGPGTSEQYF,TGCGCCAGCAGCTCCGGCCCCGGGACATCCGAGCAGTACTTC
TRBJ1-4,TRBV5-8,TRBD1,.,CASSLGGTAEEKLFF,TGTGCCAGCAGCTTAGGGGGGACAGCTGAAGAAAAACTGTTTTTT
TRBJ1-1,TRBV10-3,.,.,CAISVGGDTEAFF,TGTGCCATCAGTGTAGGGGGGGACACTGAAGCTTTCTTT
TRBJ1-1,TRBV15,.,.,CATSRGPAENTEAFF,TGTGCCACCAGCAGAGGTCCCGCAGAGAACACTGAAGCTTTCTTT